What follows describes a single T cell receptor beta chain. These data originate in a study of blood T cell repertoires in COVID-19. CDR1 GTSNPN and CDR2 SVGIG come from the germline V gene (reference sequence). The CDR3 has 17 residues. The V end lost 4 bases, the J end lost 2 bases, and 23 bases lay between the germline ends. Per the original data handling: Amplifying reference gene primers gave estimates of nucleated cell counts. Using immunoSEQ multiplex PCR, the repertoire was profiled, and TCRdb retains in-frame clones only, with some absent. The D gene and trimming were derived from the DNA, and the V and J assignments and clone size from that table. The sample includes 150,000 to 200,000 clones, about 89% of them seen just once.

Sequencing input: peripheral blood. The receptor comes from a man between 65 and 80 years old with acute or convalescent COVID-19. The chain has TRBV30 and TRBJ1-2; a possible D gene is TRBD1 (5 bases). CDR3: CAWTWGGARQINYGYTF. CDR3 bases: TGTGCCTGGACCTGGGGGGGAGCACGACAAATAAACTATGGCTACACCTTC.